This is a list of T cell receptor beta chains from one sample in a study of cytomegalovirus exposure and HLA in healthy donors. Measured with immunoSEQ multiplex PCR; TCRdb has only the in-frame clones, and not every one. The data hold some 110,000 clones, with 74% observed a single time. Sequenced input: PBMCs. These receptors were obtained from a woman in her forties or fifties in good health and CMV-seropositive. Each CDR3 is given with its conserved first and last residue. The D gene is left open where the match is weak. Size values are once, few and many counts, or a class for expanded clones, and some rows have none.

TGTGCCAGCTCCTCCGGCGGCGGCTACACCTTC,CASSSGGGYTF,NA,NA,TRBV6-1,TRBJ1-2,11
TGTGCCTGGAGTGCGGGCCGACAGGGGGGATTTCTCAGCAATCAGCCCCAGCATTTT,CAWSAGRQGGFLSNQPQHF,NA,TRBD1,TRBV30,TRBJ1-5,19
TGCAGCGTTGAAGTTGTGATTGGAGGGACCGGGGAGCTGTTTTTT,CSVEVVIGGTGELFF,NA,NA,TRBV29-1,TRBJ2-2,15
TGCGCCAGCAGCACGGGACAGAATGCCTATGGCTACACCTTC,CASSTGQNAYGYTF,NA,TRBD1,TRBV5-1,TRBJ1-2,14
TGCGCCAGCAGCTTGGAACTAGCGGGATACTACGAGCAGTACTTC,CASSLELAGYYEQYF,NA,TRBD2,TRBV5-1,TRBJ2-7,15
TGTGCCAGCAGTGCTCAGGGGGTAGAAAAACTGTTTTTT,CASSAQGVEKLFF,few,TRBD1,TRBV2,TRBJ1-4,13
TGTGCCAGCAGCACGGACAGGGGGACCACAGATACGCAGTATTTT,CASSTDRGTTDTQYF,NA,TRBD1,TRBV11-2,TRBJ2-3,15
TGCGCCAGCAGCCAAGGGGCTCTCTCCTACGAGCAGTACTTC,CASSQGALSYEQYF,NA,NA,TRBV4-1,TRBJ2-7,14
TGCGCCAGCAGCCAAGAGGTAGGGGCGGGGGGCCAAGAGACCCAGTACTTC,CASSQEVGAGGQETQYF,NA,TRBD2,TRBV4-3,TRBJ2-5,17
TGTGCCAGCTCACCATTAAACAGGGAAATGTACTTGAACACTGAAGCTTTCTTT,CASSPLNREMYLNTEAFF,once,NA,TRBV18,TRBJ1-1,18
TGTGCCAGCAGCCGGGGGACAGGGCGATATCAGCCCCAGCATTTT,CASSRGTGRYQPQHF,once,TRBD1,TRBV7-2,TRBJ1-5,15
TGCGCCAGCAGCTTGGGGCAGGACTATGGCTACACCTTC,CASSLGQDYGYTF,few,NA,TRBV5-1,TRBJ1-2,13
TGTGCCAGCAGCTTGGGGCAGGGTTCCTCACCCCTCCACTTT,CASSLGQGSSPLHF,NA,NA,TRBV5-6,TRBJ1-6,14
TGTGCCAGCAGCTTAGGACAGGGGAGGAGTATGAGCAATCAGCCCCAGCATTTT,CASSLGQGRSMSNQPQHF,once,TRBD1,TRBV7-2,TRBJ1-5,18
TGTGCCTGGGACAGATCACAAATCTCTGGAAACACCATATATTTT,CAWDRSQISGNTIYF,NA,NA,TRBV30,TRBJ1-3,15
TGTGCCAGCAGCTTAGCGGGGGACACCACTAACTATGGCTACACCTTC,CASSLAGDTTNYGYTF,NA,NA,TRBV7-9,TRBJ1-2,16
TGCGCCAGCAGCTTGCTCAGCTCCTACGAGCAGTACTTC,CASSLLSSYEQYF,NA,NA,TRBV5-1,TRBJ2-7,13
TGTGCCAGCACCGTAGCCGTCTCCGGGGCTGAAGCTTTCTTT,CASTVAVSGAEAFF,NA,NA,TRBV2,TRBJ1-1,14
TGTGCCAGCGGACAGGGGGGCTACGAGCAGTACTTC,CASGQGGYEQYF,NA,TRBD1,TRBV6-5,TRBJ2-7,12
TGCGCCAGCAAGAATAGCGGGGAGCGCACAGATACGCAGTATTTT,CASKNSGERTDTQYF,NA,TRBD2,TRBV5-1,TRBJ2-3,15
TGTGCCAGCTCACCAGCGGATATCTACGAGCAGTACTTC,CASSPADIYEQYF,NA,NA,TRBV18,TRBJ2-7,13
TGTGCCAGCAGCTTATTTCAGTCCCGCTCTGGAAACACCATATATTTT,CASSLFQSRSGNTIYF,NA,NA,TRBV7-9,TRBJ1-3,16
TGTGCCAGCAGTTTATCAATAGGGACAGGGTACACAGATACGCAGTATTTT,CASSLSIGTGYTDTQYF,NA,TRBD1,TRBV27,TRBJ2-3,17
TGTGCCAGCAGCTTAGTTCCGGGGGGAAAGGACTATGGCTACACCTTC,CASSLVPGGKDYGYTF,NA,NA,TRBV11-2,TRBJ1-2,16
TGTGCCTGGAACTTTCCTTTGGGCTGGGAGCAGTTCTTC,CAWNFPLGWEQFF,NA,NA,TRBV30,TRBJ2-1,13
TGTGCCAGCAGCAAAGTGTGCGGTATCTACGAGCAGTACTTC,CASSKVCGIYEQYF,NA,NA,TRBV21-1,TRBJ2-7,14
TGTGCCAGCAGCTTTCGAGCCCGAGGGGGAGGGGGCTACACCTTC,CASSFRARGGGGYTF,NA,NA,TRBV7-2,TRBJ1-2,15
TGTGCTAGTGGCAGGGGACACAATGAGCAGTTCTTC,CASGRGHNEQFF,NA,NA,TRBV12-5,TRBJ2-1,12
TGTGCCAGCAGCCCCGGGACTAGAGTCAATGAGCAGTTCTTC,CASSPGTRVNEQFF,NA,TRBD2,TRBV27,TRBJ2-1,14
TGTGCCAGCAGAAGACAGGGACGCAATCAGCCCCAGCATTTT,CASRRQGRNQPQHF,once,TRBD1,TRBV6-5,TRBJ1-5,14
TGTGCCAGCAGTGGCAGATGGGACAGCGCGGCCACCGGGGAGCTGTTTTTT,CASSGRWDSAATGELFF,NA,TRBD1,TRBV6-1,TRBJ2-2,17